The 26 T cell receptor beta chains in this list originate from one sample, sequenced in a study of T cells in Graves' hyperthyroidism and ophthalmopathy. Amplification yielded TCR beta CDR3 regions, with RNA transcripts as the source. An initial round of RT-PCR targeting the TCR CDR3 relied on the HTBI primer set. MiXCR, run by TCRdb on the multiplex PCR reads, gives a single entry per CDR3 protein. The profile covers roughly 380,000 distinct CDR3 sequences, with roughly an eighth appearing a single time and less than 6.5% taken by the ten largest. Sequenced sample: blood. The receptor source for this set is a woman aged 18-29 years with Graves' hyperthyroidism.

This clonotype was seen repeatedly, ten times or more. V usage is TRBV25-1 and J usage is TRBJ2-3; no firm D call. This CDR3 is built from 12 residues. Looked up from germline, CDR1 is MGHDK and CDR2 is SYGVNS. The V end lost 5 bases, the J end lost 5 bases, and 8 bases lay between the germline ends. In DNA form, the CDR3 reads TGTGCCAGCAGTCCTCAAGGAGATACGCAGTATTTT. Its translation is CASSPQGDTQYF. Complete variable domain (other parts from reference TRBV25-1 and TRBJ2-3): EADIYQTPRYLVIGTGKKITLECSQTMGHDKMYWYQQDPGMELHLIHYSYGVNSTEKGDLSSESTVSRIRTEHFPLTLESARPSHTSQYLCASSPQGDTQYFGPGTRLTVL.

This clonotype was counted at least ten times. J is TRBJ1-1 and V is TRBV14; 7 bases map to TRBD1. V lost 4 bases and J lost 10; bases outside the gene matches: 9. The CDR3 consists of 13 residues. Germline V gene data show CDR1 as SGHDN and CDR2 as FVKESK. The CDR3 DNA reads TGTGCCAGCAGCCCTCGGCAAGGGGGCATAGCTTTCTTT. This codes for CASSPRQGGIAFF.

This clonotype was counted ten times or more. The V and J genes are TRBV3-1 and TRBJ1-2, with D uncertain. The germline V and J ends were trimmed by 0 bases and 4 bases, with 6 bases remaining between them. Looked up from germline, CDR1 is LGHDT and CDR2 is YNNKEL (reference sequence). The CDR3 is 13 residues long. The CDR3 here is CASSQDPTYGYTF. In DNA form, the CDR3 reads TGTGCCAGCAGCCAAGATCCGACCTATGGCTACACCTTC.

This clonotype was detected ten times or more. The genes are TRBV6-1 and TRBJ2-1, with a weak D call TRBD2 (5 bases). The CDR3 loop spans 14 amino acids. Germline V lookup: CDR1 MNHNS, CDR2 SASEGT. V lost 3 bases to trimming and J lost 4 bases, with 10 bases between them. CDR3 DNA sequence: TGTGCCAGCAGTGAGGAGGCTGCATACAATGAGCAGTTCTTC. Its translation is CASSEEAAYNEQFF.

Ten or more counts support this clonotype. CDR3 sequence: CSARDLWSSYNEQFF. CDR3 sequence (DNA): TGCAGTGCTAGAGATCTTTGGAGCTCCTACAATGAGCAGTTCTTC. The rearrangement links TRBV20-1 to TRBJ2-1, with no clear D. Looked up from germline, CDR1 is DFQATT and CDR2 is SNEGSKA (reference sequence). This CDR3 is built from 15 residues. Trimming cost V 0 bases and J 0 bases, with 9 bases left between them.

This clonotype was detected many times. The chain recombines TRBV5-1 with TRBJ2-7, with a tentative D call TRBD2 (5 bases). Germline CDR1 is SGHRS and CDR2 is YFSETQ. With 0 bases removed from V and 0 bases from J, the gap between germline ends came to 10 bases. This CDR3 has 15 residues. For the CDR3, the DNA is TGCGCCAGCAGCTTGGACGGGATAGACTCCTACGAGCAGTACTTC. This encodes CASSLDGIDSYEQYF.

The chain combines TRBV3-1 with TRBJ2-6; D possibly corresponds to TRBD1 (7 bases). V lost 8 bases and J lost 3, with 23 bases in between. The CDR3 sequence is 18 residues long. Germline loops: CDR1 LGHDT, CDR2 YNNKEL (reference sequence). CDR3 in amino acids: CASRGPGGLQSGANVLTF. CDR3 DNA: TGTGCCAGCCGGGGGCCAGGGGGTCTTCAAAGTGGGGCCAACGTCCTGACTTTC.

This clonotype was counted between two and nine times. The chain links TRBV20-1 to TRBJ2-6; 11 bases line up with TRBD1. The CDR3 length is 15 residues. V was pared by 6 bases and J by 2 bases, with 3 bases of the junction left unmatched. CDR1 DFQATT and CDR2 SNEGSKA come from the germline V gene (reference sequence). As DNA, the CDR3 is TGCAGTGCGGAGGACAGGGGGCCTGGGGCCAACGTCCTGACTTTC. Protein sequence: CSAEDRGPGANVLTF.

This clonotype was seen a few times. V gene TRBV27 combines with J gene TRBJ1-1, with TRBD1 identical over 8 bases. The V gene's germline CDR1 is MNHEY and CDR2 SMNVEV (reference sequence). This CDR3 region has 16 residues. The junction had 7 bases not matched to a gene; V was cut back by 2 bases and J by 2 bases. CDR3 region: CASSLRPTGANTEAFF. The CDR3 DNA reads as TGTGCCAGCAGTTTACGTCCGACAGGGGCCAACACTGAAGCTTTCTTT.

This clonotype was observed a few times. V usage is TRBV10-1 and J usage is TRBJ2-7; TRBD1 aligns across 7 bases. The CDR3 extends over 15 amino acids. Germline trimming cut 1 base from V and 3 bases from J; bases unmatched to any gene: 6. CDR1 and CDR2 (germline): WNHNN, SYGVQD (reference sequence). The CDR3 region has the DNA TGCGCCAGCAGTGAGTGGGGACAGTCCGACTACGAGCAGTACTTC. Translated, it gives CASSEWGQSDYEQYF.

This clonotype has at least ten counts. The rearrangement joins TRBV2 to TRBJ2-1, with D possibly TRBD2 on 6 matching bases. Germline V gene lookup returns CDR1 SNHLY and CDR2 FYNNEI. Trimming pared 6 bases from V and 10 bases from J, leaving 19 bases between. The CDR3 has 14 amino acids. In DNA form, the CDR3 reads TGTGCCAGCAGCCGGGACTCCCTCGTCGGGGAGCAGTTCTTC. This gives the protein CASSRDSLVGEQFF.

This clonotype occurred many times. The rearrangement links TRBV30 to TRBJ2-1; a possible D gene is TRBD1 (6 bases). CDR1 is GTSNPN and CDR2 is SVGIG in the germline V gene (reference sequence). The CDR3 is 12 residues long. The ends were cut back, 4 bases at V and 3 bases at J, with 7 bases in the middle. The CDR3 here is CAWTGVYNEQFF. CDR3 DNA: TGTGCCTGGACAGGGGTCTACAATGAGCAGTTCTTC. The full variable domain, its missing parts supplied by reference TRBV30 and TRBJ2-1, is SQTIHQWPATLVQPVGSPLSLECTVEGTSNPNLYWYRQAAGRGLQLLFYSVGIGQISSEVPQNLSASRPQDRQFILSSKKLLLSDSGFYLCAWTGVYNEQFFGPGTRLTVL.

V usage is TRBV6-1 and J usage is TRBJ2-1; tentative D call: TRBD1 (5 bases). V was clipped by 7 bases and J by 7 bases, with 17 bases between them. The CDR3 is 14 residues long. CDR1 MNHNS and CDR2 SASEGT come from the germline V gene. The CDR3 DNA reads TGTGCCAGCACGGCTAGGGGTGGGGTGAATGAGCAGTTCTTC. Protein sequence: CASTARGGVNEQFF.

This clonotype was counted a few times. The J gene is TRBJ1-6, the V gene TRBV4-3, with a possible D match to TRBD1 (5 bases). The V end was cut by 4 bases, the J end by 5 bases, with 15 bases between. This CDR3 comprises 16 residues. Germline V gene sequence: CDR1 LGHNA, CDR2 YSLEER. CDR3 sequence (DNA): TGCGCCAGCAGCCGCCATTGGGGGGACGATAATTCACCCCTCCACTTT. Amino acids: CASSRHWGDDNSPLHF.

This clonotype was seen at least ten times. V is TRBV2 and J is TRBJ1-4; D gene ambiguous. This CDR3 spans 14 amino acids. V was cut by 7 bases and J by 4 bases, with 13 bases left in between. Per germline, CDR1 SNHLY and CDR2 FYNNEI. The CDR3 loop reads CASTIVGRNEKLFF. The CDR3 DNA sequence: TGTGCCAGCACGATAGTCGGCCGTAATGAAAAACTGTTTTTT. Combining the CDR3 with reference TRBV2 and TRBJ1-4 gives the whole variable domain EPEVTQTPSHQVTQMGQEVILRCVPISNHLYFYWYRQILGQKVEFLVSFYNNEISEKSEIFDDQFSVERPDGSNFTLKIRSTKLEDSAMYFCASTIVGRNEKLFFGSGTQLSVL.

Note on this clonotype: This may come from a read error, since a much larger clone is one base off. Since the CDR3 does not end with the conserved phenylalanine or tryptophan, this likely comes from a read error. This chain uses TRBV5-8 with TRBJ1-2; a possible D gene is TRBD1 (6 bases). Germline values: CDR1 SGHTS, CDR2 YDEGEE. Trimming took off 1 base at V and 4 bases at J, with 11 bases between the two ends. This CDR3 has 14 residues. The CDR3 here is CASSLTGRIYGYTL. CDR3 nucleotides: TGTGCCAGCAGCTTGACAGGGCGGATCTATGGCTACACCCTC.

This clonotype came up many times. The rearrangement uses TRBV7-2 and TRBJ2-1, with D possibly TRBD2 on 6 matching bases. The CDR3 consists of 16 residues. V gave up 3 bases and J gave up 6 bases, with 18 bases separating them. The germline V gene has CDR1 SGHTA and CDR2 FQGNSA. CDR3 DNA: TGTGCCAGCAGCTTCCCGGGTGATAGCGGCTCCAATGAGCAGTTCTTC. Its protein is CASSFPGDSGSNEQFF.

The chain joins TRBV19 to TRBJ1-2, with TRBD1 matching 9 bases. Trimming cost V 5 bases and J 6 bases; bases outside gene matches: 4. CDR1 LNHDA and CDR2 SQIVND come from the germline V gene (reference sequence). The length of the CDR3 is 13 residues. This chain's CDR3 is CASSGDRVDGYTF. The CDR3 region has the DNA TGTGCCAGTAGTGGGGACAGGGTCGATGGCTACACCTTC.

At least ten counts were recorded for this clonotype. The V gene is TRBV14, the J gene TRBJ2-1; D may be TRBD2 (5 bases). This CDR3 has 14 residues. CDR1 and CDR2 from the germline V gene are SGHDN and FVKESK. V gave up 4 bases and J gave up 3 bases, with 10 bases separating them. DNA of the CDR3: TGTGCCAGCAGCCCCGAGACTAACTACAATGAGCAGTTCTTC. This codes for CASSPETNYNEQFF. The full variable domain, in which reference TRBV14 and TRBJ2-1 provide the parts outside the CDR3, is EAGVTQFPSHSVIEKGQTVTLRCDPISGHDNLYWYRRVMGKEIKFLLHFVKESKQDESGMPNNRFLAERTGGTYSTLKVQPAELEDSGVYFCASSPETNYNEQFFGPGTRLTVL.

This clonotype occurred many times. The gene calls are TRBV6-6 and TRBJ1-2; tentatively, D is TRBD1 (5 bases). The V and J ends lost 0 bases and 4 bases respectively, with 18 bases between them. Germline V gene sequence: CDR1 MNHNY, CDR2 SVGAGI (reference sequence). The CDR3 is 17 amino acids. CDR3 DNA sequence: TGTGCCAGCAGTTACTCACTCGCTCAGACAGACGTCTATGGCTACACCTTC. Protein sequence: CASSYSLAQTDVYGYTF.

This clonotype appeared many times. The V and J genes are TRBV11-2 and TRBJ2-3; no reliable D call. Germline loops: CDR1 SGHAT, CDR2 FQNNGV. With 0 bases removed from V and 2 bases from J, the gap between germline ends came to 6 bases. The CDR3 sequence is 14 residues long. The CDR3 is CASSLDGPTDTQYF. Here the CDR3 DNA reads TGTGCCAGCAGCTTAGATGGTCCCACAGATACGCAGTATTTT.

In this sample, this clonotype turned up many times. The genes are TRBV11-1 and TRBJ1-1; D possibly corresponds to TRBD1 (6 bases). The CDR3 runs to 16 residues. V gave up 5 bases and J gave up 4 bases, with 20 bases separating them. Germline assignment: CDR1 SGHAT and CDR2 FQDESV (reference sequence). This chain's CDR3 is CASSPGTTSASTEAFF. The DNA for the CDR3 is TGTGCCAGCAGCCCCGGGACAACCTCTGCGAGCACTGAAGCTTTCTTT.

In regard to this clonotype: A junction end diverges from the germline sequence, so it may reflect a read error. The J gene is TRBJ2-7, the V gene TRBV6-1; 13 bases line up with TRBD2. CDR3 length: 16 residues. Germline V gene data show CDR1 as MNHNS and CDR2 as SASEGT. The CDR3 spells CASRQSGLAGIYEQYF. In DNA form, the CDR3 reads TGCGCCAGCAGACAATCGGGACTAGCGGGAATCTACGAGCAGTACTTC.

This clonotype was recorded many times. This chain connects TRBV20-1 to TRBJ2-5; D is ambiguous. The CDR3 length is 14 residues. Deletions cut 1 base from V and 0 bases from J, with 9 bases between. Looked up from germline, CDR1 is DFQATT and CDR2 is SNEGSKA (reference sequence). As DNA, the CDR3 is TGCAGTGCTAGAGTGGCTAGATACCAAGAGACCCAGTACTTC. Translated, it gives CSARVARYQETQYF.

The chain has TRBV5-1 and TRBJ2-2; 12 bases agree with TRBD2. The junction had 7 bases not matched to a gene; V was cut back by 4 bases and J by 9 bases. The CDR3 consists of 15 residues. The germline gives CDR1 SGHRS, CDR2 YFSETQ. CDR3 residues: CASSLAGGPNRELFF. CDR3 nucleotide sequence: TGCGCCAGCAGCCTAGCGGGAGGGCCCAATCGGGAGCTGTTTTTT.

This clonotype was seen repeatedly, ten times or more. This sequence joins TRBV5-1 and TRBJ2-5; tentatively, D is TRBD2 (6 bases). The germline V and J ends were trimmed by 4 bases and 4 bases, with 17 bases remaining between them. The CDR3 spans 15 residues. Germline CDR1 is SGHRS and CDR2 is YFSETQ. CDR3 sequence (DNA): TGCGCCAGCAGCGCGTCTAGCGATGGCCTAGAGACCCAGTACTTC. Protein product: CASSASSDGLETQYF.